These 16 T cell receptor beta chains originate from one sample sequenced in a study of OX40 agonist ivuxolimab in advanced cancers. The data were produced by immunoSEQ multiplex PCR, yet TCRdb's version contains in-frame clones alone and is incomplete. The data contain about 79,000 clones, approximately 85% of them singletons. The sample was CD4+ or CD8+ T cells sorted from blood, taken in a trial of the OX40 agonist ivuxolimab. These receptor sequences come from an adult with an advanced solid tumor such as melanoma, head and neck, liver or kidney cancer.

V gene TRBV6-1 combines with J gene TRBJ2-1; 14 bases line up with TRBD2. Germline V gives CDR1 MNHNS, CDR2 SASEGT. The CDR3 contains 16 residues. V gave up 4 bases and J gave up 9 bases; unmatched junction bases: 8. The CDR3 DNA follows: TGTGCCAGCAGTGCTGGACTAGCGGGAGGTTTCGTTGAGCAGTTCTTC. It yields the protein CASSAGLAGGFVEQFF.

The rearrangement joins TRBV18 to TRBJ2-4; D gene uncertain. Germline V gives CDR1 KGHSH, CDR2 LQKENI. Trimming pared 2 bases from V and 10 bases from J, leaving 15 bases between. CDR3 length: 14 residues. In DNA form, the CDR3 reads TGTGCCAGCTCACCAAAACCTCAGGACGGAATTCAGTACTTC. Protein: CASSPKPQDGIQYF.

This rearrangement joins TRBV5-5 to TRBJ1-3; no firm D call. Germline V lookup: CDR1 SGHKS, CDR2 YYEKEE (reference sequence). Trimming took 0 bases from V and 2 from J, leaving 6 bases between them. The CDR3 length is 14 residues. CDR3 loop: CASSLVETGNTIYF. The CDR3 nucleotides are TGTGCCAGCAGCTTGGTCGAGACTGGAAACACCATATATTTT.

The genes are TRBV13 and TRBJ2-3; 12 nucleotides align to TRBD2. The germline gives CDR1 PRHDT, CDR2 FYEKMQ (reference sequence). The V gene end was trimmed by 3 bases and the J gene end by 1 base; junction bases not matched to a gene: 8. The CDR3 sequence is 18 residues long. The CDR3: CASSLRLAGVGGTDTQYF. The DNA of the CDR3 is TGTGCCAGCAGCTTGAGACTAGCGGGAGTGGGGGGCACAGATACGCAGTATTTT.

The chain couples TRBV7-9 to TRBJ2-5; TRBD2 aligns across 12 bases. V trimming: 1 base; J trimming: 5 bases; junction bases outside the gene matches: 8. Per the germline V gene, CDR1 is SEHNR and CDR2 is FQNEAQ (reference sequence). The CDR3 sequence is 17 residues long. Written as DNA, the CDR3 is TGTGCCAGCAGCTTAGTTTCTAGCGGGAGGGTCTGGGAGACCCAGTACTTC. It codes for CASSLVSSGRVWETQYF.

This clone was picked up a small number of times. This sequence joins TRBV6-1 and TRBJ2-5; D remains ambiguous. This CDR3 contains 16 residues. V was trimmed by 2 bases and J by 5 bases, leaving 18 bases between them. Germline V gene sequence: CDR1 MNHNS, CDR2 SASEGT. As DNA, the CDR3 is TGTGCCAGCAGTGAAATCACGGGCCTAGATAGGGAGACCCAGTACTTC. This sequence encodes CASSEITGLDRETQYF.

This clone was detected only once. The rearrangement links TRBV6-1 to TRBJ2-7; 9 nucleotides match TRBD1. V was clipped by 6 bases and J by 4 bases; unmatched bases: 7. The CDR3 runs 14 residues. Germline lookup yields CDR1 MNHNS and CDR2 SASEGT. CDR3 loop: CASRSDRGGYEQYF. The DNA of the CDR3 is TGTGCCAGCAGATCGGACAGGGGTGGGTACGAGCAGTACTTC.

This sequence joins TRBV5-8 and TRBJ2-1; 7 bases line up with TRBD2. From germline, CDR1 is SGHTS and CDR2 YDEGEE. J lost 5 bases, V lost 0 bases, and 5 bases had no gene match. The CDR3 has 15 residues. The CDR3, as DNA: TGTGCCAGCAGCTTGGAGGCTAGCGGTCACAATGAGCAGTTCTTC. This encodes CASSLEASGHNEQFF. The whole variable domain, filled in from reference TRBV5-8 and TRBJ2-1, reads EAGVTQSPTHLIKTRGQQATLRCSPISGHTSVYWYQQALGLGLQFLLWYDEGEERNRGNFPPRFSGRQFPNYSSELNVNALELEDSALYLCASSLEASGHNEQFFGPGTRLTVL.

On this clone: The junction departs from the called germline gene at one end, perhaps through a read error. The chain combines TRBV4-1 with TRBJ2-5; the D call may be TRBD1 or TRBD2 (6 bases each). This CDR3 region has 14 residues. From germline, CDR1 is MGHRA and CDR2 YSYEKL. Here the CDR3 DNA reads TGCGCCAGCAGCCAAGACGGGGGCGCGGCCCAGACGGACTTC. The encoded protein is CASSQDGGAAQTDF.

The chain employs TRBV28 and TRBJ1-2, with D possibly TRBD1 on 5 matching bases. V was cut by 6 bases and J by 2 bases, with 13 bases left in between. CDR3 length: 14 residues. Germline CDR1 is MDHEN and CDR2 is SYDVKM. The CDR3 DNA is TGTGCCAGCAGCCTCGGGGCAGGGAACTATGGCTACACCTTC. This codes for CASSLGAGNYGYTF.

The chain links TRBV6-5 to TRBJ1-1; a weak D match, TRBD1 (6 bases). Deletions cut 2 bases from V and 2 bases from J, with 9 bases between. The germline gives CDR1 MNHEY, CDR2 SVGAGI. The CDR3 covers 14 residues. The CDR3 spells CASSYAGVNTEAFF. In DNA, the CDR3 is TGTGCCAGCAGTTACGCAGGGGTAAACACTGAAGCTTTCTTT.

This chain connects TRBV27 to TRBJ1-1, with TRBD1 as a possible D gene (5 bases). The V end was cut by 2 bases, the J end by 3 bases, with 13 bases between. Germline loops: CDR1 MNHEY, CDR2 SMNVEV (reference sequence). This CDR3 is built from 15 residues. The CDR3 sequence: CASSLNGGGDTEAFF. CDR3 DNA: TGTGCCAGCAGTTTAAACGGTGGAGGGGACACTGAAGCTTTCTTT.

The CDR3 DNA sequence: TGTGCCAGCAGCTCAACAGGGGCTCCTAATGAAAAACTGTTTTTT. Residues: CASSSTGAPNEKLFF. The chain recombines TRBV7-3 with TRBJ1-4, with 7 bases matching TRBD1. Germline V gene sequence: CDR1 SGHTA, CDR2 FQGTGA. The V gene end was trimmed by 4 bases and the J gene end by 3 bases; junction bases not matched to a gene: 5. CDR3 length: 15 amino acids.

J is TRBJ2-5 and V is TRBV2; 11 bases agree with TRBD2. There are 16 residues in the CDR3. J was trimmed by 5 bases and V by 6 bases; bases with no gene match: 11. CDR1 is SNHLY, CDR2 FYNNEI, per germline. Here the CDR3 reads CASRRLAGQEWETQYF. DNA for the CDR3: TGTGCCAGCAGAAGACTAGCGGGGCAAGAATGGGAGACCCAGTACTTC. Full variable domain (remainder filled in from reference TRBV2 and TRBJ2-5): EPEVTQTPSHQVTQMGQEVILRCVPISNHLYFYWYRQILGQKVEFLVSFYNNEISEKSEIFDDQFSVERPDGSNFTLKIRSTKLEDSAMYFCASRRLAGQEWETQYFGPGTRLLVL.

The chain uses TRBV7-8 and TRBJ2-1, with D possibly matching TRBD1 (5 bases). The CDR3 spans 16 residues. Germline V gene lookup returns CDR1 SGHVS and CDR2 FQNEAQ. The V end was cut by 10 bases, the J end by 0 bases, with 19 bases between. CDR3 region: CATSREGKASYNEQFF. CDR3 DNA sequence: TGTGCCACCTCCAGGGAAGGGAAAGCCTCCTACAATGAGCAGTTCTTC.

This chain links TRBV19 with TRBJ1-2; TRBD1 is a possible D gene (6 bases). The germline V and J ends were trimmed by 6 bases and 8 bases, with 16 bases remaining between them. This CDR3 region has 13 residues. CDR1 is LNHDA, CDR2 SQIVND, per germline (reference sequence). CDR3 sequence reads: CASRRPGVDGYTF. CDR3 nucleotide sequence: TGTGCCAGTAGGCGCCCAGGGGTGGACGGCTACACCTTC.